This T cell receptor (beta chain) derives from a study of cytomegalovirus exposure and HLA in healthy donors. Concerning this clone: What it recognizes is unknown.

Both 60 Vbeta primers and 13 Jbeta primers went into the PCR. Generated by immunoSEQ multiplex PCR, the TCRdb table keeps only in-frame clones and is missing some. The sample includes 150,000 to 200,000 clones, over 70% of them seen just once. The study, taken as a whole, reports: What was likely a sequencing artifact was a cluster of highly shared sequence variants. TCR beta V segments were, for the most part, productive about 87% or about 30% of the time in an earlier analysis. Upon later analysis, TCR association rates were observed to vary by HLA locus, being highest for DRB1 and lowest for HLA-C. It was only CMV serostatus that was available as immune exposure information.

Trimming stripped 3 bases from V and 5 bases from J, with 11 bases between. Germline values: CDR1 MGHDK, CDR2 SYGVNS. The CDR3 sequence is 15 residues long. This TCR was sampled from a female donor in good health and CMV-seronegative. The chain carries TRBV25-1 and TRBJ1-6; D is possibly TRBD1 (5 bases). Source material: PBMCs. The CDR3 is CASSEAGRDNSPLHF. The CDR3, as DNA: TGTGCCAGCAGTGAGGCAGGGAGGGATAATTCACCCCTCCACTTT.